This TCR beta chain was sequenced for a study of T cells in Graves' hyperthyroidism and ophthalmopathy. In the case of this clonotype: This may arise from a read error, as a much more abundant clone is one base away.

The CDR3 is 13 amino acids. Germline V gene lookup returns CDR1 SGHTA and CDR2 FQGNSA. Regions amplified from RNA transcripts were the TCR beta CDR3 regions. A first-round RT-PCR of the TCR CDR3 used the HTBI primer set. TCRdb independently ran MiXCR on the multiplex PCR reads; one entry per CDR3 protein. This sample yields about 520,000 distinct CDR3 sequences, of which about 24% are seen a single time; roughly 12% belongs to the top ten. The PBMCs were sourced from fresh peripheral blood (around 10 ml). What was sequenced was blood. V is TRBV7-2 and J is TRBJ2-3, with D possibly being TRBD1 (6 bases). Near its end, the DNA agrees better with TRBJ1-5, so the J call may be wrong. The sequence was collected from a woman aged 30 to 39 with Graves' ophthalmopathy. CDR3 coding DNA: TGTGCCAGCAGCGCGACAGGCCCAGATACGCAGCATTTT. Protein: CASSATGPDTQHF.